This T cell receptor (beta chain) was sequenced during a study of cytomegalovirus exposure and HLA in healthy donors. The PCR used 60 Vbeta and 13 Jbeta primers. Sequenced by immunoSEQ multiplex PCR; TCRdb stores in-frame clones only, minus some. The table includes 180,000 or so clones, about 81% detected once. CDR3 length: 14 amino acids. Trimming removed 3 bases at V and 1 base at J, with 10 bases between. Germline assignment: CDR1 LGHNA and CDR2 YNFKEQ. Study-wide findings and caveats: In the analysis, some V segments, TRBV6-2 and TRBV6-3 included, were excluded as indistinguishable.

Points on this clone: Its cognate antigen is unknown.

This receptor was identified in a man between 40 and 49 years old in good health and CMV-seronegative. The chain is built from TRBV4-2 and TRBJ2-7; perhaps TRBD1 as D (6 bases). The sequencing input was PBMCs. This chain's CDR3 is CASSHYRASYEQYF. The DNA for the CDR3 is TGTGCCAGCAGCCACTACAGGGCGTCCTACGAGCAGTACTTC.